Here is one T cell receptor beta chain with its context. The antigen is undetermined. Germline loops: CDR1 MNHEY, CDR2 SVGEGT. The V and J ends lost 0 bases and 3 bases, in that order; junction bases with no gene match: 2. CDR3 length: 15 amino acids. These data are taken from a study of blood T cells in healthy people across ages. Study outcomes and limitations: TCR beta diversity, measured per million T cells, fell in a roughly linear way with age.

Next came a second PCR, run for about 7 to 11 cycles, which used a sample-barcoded 5' primer along with a J-beta primer mix. TCRdb ran MiXCR on the 5' RACE reads and lists one entry per CDR3 protein. The sample consists of about 780,000 distinct CDR3 sequences, about half of them appearing once. V usage is TRBV6-2 or TRBV6-3 and J usage is TRBJ2-7; TRBD2 matches 10 bases. The material sequenced was blood. This receptor was obtained from a man older than 75 in good health. CDR3 sequence: CASSYSASGSYEQYF. The CDR3 DNA reads as TGTGCCAGCAGTTACTCTGCTAGCGGGAGCTACGAGCAGTACTTC.